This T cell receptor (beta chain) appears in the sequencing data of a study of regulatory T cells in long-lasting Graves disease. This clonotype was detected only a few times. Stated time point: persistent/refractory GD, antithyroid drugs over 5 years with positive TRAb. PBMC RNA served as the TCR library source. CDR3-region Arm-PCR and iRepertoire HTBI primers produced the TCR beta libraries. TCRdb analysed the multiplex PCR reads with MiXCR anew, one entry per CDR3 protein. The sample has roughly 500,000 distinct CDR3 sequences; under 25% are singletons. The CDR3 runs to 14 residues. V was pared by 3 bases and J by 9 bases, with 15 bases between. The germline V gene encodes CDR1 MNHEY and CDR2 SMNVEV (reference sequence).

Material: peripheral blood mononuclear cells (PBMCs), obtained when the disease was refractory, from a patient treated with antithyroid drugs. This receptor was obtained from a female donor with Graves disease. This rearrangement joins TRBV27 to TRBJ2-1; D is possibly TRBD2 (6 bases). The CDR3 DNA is TGTGCCAGCAGTTTGTCCTCGGGGGTCTTTGAGCAGTTCTTC. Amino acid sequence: CASSLSSGVFEQFF.